This TCR beta chain was captured in a study of control samples from healthy donors and cancer patients. The method was immunoSEQ multiplex PCR; TCRdb's version includes in-frame clones alone and lacks a portion of them. The table shows 190,000 or so clones, with roughly 93% occurring only once. The trim removed 10 bases at V and 7 bases at J, leaving 10 bases unmatched. There are 14 residues in the CDR3. Germline CDR1 reads ENHRY; CDR2 reads SYGVKD. The source of this sequence is a man aged 18 to 29 in good health. The chain recombines TRBV10-3 with TRBJ2-2, with 9 bases identical to TRBD1. Input material: blood. DNA of the CDR3: TGTGCCACGTACAGGGGGCAGGGGGACGGGGAGCTGTTTTTT. Protein sequence: CATYRGQGDGELFF.